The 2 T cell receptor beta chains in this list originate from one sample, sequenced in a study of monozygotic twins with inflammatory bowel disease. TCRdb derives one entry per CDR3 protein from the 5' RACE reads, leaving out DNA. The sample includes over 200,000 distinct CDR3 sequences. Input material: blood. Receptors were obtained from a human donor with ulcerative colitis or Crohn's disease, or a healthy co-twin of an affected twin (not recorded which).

CDR3: CSASAATVNQPQHF. The chain has TRBV20-1 and TRBJ1-5. This CDR3 has 14 amino acids. CDR1 is DFQATT, CDR2 SNEGSKA, per germline (reference sequence).

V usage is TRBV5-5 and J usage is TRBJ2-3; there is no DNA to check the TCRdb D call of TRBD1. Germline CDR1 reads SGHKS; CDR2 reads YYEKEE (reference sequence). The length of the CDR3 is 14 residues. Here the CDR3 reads CASSLYSGTDTQYF.